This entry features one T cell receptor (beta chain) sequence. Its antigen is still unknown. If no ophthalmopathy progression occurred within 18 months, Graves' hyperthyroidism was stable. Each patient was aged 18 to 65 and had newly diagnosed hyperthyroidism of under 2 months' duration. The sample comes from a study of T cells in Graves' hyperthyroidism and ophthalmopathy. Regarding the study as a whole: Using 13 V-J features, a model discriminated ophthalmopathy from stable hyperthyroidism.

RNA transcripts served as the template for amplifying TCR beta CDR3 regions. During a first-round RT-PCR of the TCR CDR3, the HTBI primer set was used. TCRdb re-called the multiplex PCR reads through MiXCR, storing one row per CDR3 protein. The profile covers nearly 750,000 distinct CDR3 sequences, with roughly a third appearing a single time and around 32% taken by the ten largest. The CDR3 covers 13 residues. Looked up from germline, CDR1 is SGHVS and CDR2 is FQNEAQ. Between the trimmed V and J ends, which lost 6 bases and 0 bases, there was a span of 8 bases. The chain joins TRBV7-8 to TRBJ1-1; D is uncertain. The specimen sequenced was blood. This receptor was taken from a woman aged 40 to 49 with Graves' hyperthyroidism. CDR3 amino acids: CASSGGVNTEAFF. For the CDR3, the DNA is TGTGCCAGCAGTGGCGGGGTGAACACTGAAGCTTTCTTT. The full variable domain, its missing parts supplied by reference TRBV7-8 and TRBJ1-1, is GAGVSQSPRYKVAKRGQDVALRCDPISGHVSLFWYQQALGQGPEFLTYFQNEAQLDKSGLPSDRFFAERPEGSVSTLKIQRTQQEDSAVYLCASSGGVNTEAFFGQGTRLTVV.